A single sample is the source of the 4 T cell receptor beta chains below, sequenced in a study of response to subunit inactivated influenza vaccine. TCRdb analysed the RT-PCR reads with MiXCR anew, one entry per CDR3 protein. This table holds roughly 780,000 distinct CDR3 sequences, approximately 17% found once. Sequences were derived from PBMCs from blood, sampled around 5 days after vaccination. These receptors originate from a man aged 50-59 years who received an inactivated influenza vaccine.

V usage is TRBV10-3 and J usage is TRBJ2-3; D is possibly TRBD2 (5 bases). The CDR3 extends over 13 amino acids. CDR1 and CDR2 (germline): ENHRY, SYGVKD. V lost 6 bases and J lost 6, with 13 bases in between. CDR3 sequence: CAISRPGTDTQYF. The CDR3 DNA reads TGTGCCATCAGCAGACCGGGAACGGATACGCAGTATTTT.

This rearrangement joins TRBV18 to TRBJ2-7; no firm D call. The germline V gene encodes CDR1 KGHSH and CDR2 LQKENI. CDR3 length: 14 amino acids. Trimming took off 5 bases at V and 3 bases at J, with 14 bases between the two ends. Here the CDR3 reads CASSRAGFVYEQYF. CDR3 bases: TGTGCCAGCTCAAGGGCCGGATTCGTCTACGAGCAGTACTTC.

The chain carries TRBV4-1 and TRBJ2-5, with 7 positions matching TRBD1. V gave up 1 base and J gave up 0 bases; unmatched junction bases: 8. Germline lookup yields CDR1 MGHRA and CDR2 YSYEKL. This CDR3 has 17 residues. CDR3 sequence: CASSQGWGTVYQETQYF. The CDR3 nucleotides are TGCGCCAGCAGCCAAGGCTGGGGGACAGTGTACCAAGAGACCCAGTACTTC.

In this sample, this clonotype turned up a few times. The genes are TRBV11-2 and TRBJ2-2, with 7 bases identical to TRBD1. With 2 bases clipped from V and 4 bases from J, the junction kept 7 bases outside the gene matches. Germline V lookup: CDR1 SGHAT, CDR2 FQNNGV. This CDR3 has 16 residues. In DNA form, the CDR3 reads TGTGCCAGCAGCTTACAGGGGGATGAGCGCACCGGGGAGCTGTTTTTT. It translates to CASSLQGDERTGELFF.